Included here is one TCR beta chain sequence, with context. This sample is part of a study of cytomegalovirus exposure and HLA in healthy donors. In germline, CDR1 is LGHNA, CDR2 YSLEER. The length of the CDR3 is 17 residues. The V and J ends lost 3 bases and 6 bases respectively, with 20 bases between them. Use of 60 Vbeta and 13 Jbeta primers characterized the PCR. Only in-frame clones appear in the TCRdb table, and some are missing; sequencing was by immunoSEQ multiplex PCR. The sample has 150,000 to 200,000 clones; about 87% are singletons. The receptor comes from a woman between 18 and 30 years old in good health and CMV-seronegative. The sample comprised PBMCs. The gene calls are TRBV4-3 and TRBJ2-2; D is perhaps TRBD2 (5 bases). The CDR3 DNA reads as TGCGCCAGCAGCCAGAATCAGAGGGCTGGGATGGCCGGGGAGCTGTTTTTT. It is translated as CASSQNQRAGMAGELFF.